The subject of this entry is one TCR beta chain. Its specificity is not known. The data stem from a study of cytotoxic CD8 clonotypes in ibrutinib-treated CLL. Looking at the study overall: Samples averaged approximately 240,000 productive templates and 94,082 productive rearrangements. Findings and limits, study-wide: Clonality correlated strongly with circulating CD8+ T cells and exceeded age-matched healthy donors at baseline. Clonality increased at ibrutinib response and stayed stable in sustained remission. At progression, however, it fell back toward baseline.

The CDR3 loop spans 17 amino acids. Trimming removed 0 bases at V and 3 bases at J, with 15 bases between. Germline V CDR1 and CDR2: SGHRS, YFSETQ. Sequenced by immunoSEQ multiplex PCR; TCRdb stores in-frame clones only, minus some. The sample includes approximately 92,000 clones, roughly three quarters seen only once; the top ten take around 23%. The source of this sequence is a human donor with chronic lymphocytic leukemia. The specimen comprised PBMCs, sampled after 24 months of ibrutinib treatment. This chain connects TRBV5-1 to TRBJ1-4; D is perhaps TRBD1 (5 bases). The chain's CDR3 is CASSLVSVRGANEKLFF. The CDR3 DNA sequence: TGCGCCAGCAGCTTGGTTAGTGTAAGGGGCGCTAATGAAAAACTGTTTTTT.